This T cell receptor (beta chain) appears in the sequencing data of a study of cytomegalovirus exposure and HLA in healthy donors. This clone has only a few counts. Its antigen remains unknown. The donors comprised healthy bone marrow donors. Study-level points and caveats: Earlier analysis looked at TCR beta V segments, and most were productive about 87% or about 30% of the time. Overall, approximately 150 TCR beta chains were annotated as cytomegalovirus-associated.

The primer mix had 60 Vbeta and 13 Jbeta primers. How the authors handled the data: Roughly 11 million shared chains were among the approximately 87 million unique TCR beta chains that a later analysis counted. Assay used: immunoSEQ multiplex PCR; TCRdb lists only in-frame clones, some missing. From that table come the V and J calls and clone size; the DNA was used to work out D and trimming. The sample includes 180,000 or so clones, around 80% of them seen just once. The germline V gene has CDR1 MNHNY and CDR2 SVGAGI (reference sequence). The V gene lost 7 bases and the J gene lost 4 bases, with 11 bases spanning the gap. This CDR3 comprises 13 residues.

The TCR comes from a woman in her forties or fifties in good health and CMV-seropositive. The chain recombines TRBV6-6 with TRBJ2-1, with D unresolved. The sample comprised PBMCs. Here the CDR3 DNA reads TGTGCCAGCACCCCAAACGGGTACAATGAGCAGTTCTTC. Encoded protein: CASTPNGYNEQFF.